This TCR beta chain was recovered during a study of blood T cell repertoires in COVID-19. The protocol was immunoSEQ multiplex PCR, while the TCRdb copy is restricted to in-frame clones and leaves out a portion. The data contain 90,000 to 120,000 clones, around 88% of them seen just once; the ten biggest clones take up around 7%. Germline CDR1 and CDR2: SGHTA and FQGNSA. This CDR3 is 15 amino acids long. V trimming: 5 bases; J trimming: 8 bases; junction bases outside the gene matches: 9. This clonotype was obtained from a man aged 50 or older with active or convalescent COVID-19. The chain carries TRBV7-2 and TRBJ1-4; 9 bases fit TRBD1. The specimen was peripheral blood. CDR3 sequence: CASSIFLGTGEKLFF. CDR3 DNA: TGTGCCAGCAGCATCTTTCTGGGGACAGGGGAAAAACTGTTTTTT.